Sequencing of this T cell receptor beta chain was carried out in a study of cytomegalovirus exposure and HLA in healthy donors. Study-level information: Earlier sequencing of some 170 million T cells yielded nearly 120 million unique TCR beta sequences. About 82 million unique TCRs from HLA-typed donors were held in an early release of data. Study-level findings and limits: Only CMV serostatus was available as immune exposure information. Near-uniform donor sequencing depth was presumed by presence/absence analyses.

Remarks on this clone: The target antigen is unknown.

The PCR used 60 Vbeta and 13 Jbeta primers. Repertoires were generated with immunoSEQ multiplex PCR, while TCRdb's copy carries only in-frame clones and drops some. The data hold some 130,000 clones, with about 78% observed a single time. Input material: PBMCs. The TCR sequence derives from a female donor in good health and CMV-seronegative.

The CDR3 nucleotides read TGTGCCAGCAGTTACGCAGGGGGCGGCACAGATACGCAGTATTTT. Translating it yields CASSYAGGGTDTQYF. V and J are TRBV27 and TRBJ2-3; 8 positions agree with TRBD1. Germline V gives CDR1 MNHEY, CDR2 SMNVEV (reference sequence). The CDR3 contains 15 residues. V lost 4 bases, J lost 1 base, and 4 bases stayed unmatched.